Described below is a single TCR beta chain sequence and its context. Its recognized antigen is unknown. No much larger clone is present one base from it, and per-base qualities are unavailable. This record comes from a study of blood T cell repertoires in COVID-19 (dated by TCRdb to the early 2020s). Describing the broader study: The collaborator samples originated in the United States, Italy and Spain and spanned the acute and convalescent phases of COVID-19. The material from the prospective study consisted of cDNA or gDNA derived from T cells, B-cell-depleted T cells, or PBMCs. Deeply sampled blood TCRbeta repertoires from subjects exposed to, actively infected with, or recovered from COVID-19 were included in the dataset. A freely available public database, intended as a resource for researchers studying the immune response to SARS-CoV-2, is where the repertoires were released. Samples were obtained from the ongoing ImmuneRACE study (first 160 participants) and from about 1,300 subjects provided by 6 global collaborators. Nearly every sample came with metadata listing a de-identified subject ID, COVID-19 status, age in years and sex. Where available, HLA class I and class II types were obtained from metadata supplied by the sample provider rather than from assay-based typing.

The immunoSEQ Assay, a bias-controlled multiplex PCR, was used to amplify TCRbeta CDR3 regions from genomic DNA. Processing in the source paper ran as follows. The number of nucleated cells in each sample was estimated from the amplification of reference gene primers within the assay. To quantify the absolute abundance of each unique TCRbeta CDR3 rearrangement, sequence reads were collapsed and filtered. For each sample, productive Simpson clonality was calculated as the square root of Simpson's diversity index across productive rearrangements. The table comes from immuneACCESS by way of TCRdb, which keeps in-frame sequences with V and J called. Part of the clones is missing from these tables; in studies checked, under half for an unresolved V gene and the rest for unknown reasons. Clone size and V and J calls were adopted from that table, with D and trimming inferred from the DNA. The sample table holds about 140,000 clones, of which approximately 88% were seen once. The ten largest make up around 0.91% of the sample.

For CDR1 and CDR2, the germline V gene lists WSHSY and SAAADI. From its cysteine to its phenylalanine, the CDR3 spans 13 amino acids. The only DNA kept is the CDR3, 39 bases in frame from the first base. V drops 2 bases and J drops 3 bases, leaving 8 bases in between. Results the study describes overall, beyond this receptor: How much clinical and demographic metadata was included differed by source and by participant, and the metadata was provided uncurated.

Whole blood was collected in K2EDTA tubes by collaborating institutions according to the institutions' own protocols. Collaborator samples were shipped for TCRbeta analysis as frozen whole blood, isolated PBMCs, or DNA extracted from either sample type. The TCR comes from a woman aged 45-65 years with acute or convalescent COVID-19. Sample: peripheral blood. The chain couples TRBV10-2 to TRBJ2-7; no D gene can be assigned with confidence. CDR3 protein: CASSEGPRYEQYF. The nucleotide sequence reads as follows: TGCGCCAGCAGTGAGGGCCCCCGCTACGAGCAGTACTTC.